This TCR beta chain originates from a study of T cell responses to AZD1222 COVID-19 vaccine (dated by TCRdb to about 2021). For the wider study: A total of around 240 trial participants underwent TCR sequencing, of whom some 210 received two doses of AZD1222 and about 25 received two doses of the MenACWY control vaccine. Trial participants were enrolled into age subgroups of 18-55, 56-69 and 70-plus years, which contained 148, 28 and 57 TCR-sequenced participants, respectively. Paper-wide results and their limitations: Because no samples from the day 14 peak response were available, repertoires could be characterized only after the peak T cell response. Reportedly, close to half of the unique spike-specific TCRs recognized epitopes lying outside the regions that are mutated in the B.1.351 and B.1.1.7 variants. The 56-69-year group was small, and its depth increase did not reach significance, likely because of low power. After two AZD1222 doses, both the breadth and the depth of spike-specific TCRs were significantly higher than at day 0 and than in MenACWY recipients. The whole spike protein was spanned by vaccine-associated CD4 TCRs, and dominant responses were seen in regions 160-218 and 743-854. Most participants were white British and females outnumbered males, and the authors suggested that clonal diversity may have been underestimated. Only six AZD1222 recipients were SARS-CoV-2 seropositive at baseline, limiting conclusions about previously exposed vaccinees.

In the paper's terms, the time point label means: about 28 days (+/-7) after the second vaccine dose. AZD1222 recipients whose second dose came at about 4 weeks and those whose second dose came at about 12 weeks were combined into one group, since spike-specific TCR depth and breadth did not differ between the two schedules. The vaccinee samples were drawn from two UK trials, COV001 and COV002, one of which was a single-blind randomized controlled phase 2/3 trial testing AZD1222 (ChAdOx1 nCoV-19) in healthy adults. For TCRbeta chain sequencing, PBMC samples were collected from trial participants at day 0 and at day 28 after the second dose. Points on this clone: Its antigen is still unknown. Qualities for individual bases were not recorded, and no much larger clone is one base off.

The CDR3 regions of human TCRbeta chains were analyzed by immunosequencing. In the paper's pipeline: TCRs in the repertoires were matched against a reference library of SARS-CoV-2-specific TCRs that had been generated with the MIRA antigen-specificity platform. Breadth meant the fraction of unique TCRs that were SARS-CoV-2-associated, whereas depth meant the fraction of total T cells that were SARS-CoV-2-associated. Using the MIRA data, every spike-specific TCR was mapped to the spike region that the TCR reacted to and assigned to either a CD4 or a CD8 class. Log10-transformed breadth and depth values were compared by one-way ANOVA with Sidak's multiple comparisons tests. TCRdb limited this immuneACCESS table to in-frame rearrangements with V and J called. A share of clones is missing; checked studies link under half to unresolved V genes, and the rest is unexplained. D and trimming come from the DNA, and the V and J calls and clone size come from that table. A total of 150,000 to 200,000 clones appear in this sample, almost 90% of them only once. The top ten clonotypes cover roughly 10% of the sample.

This receptor was identified in an adult who received the AZD1222 COVID-19 vaccine. The material sequenced was peripheral blood, taken 28 days after the second AZD1222 dose.

The sequenced DNA is TGTGCCAGCAGCTTATCCAGGTCCACCGGGGAGCTGTTTTTT. Its coded protein is CASSLSRSTGELFF. The V gene is TRBV7-3 and the J gene is TRBJ2-2, with the D gene too uncertain to name. CDR1 and CDR2, looked up from the germline V gene, are SGHTA and FQGTGA. From its cysteine to its phenylalanine, the CDR3 spans 14 amino acids. Only CDR3 DNA remains: 42 bases, in frame from the first base. Trimming costs V 2 bases and J 4 bases, and their ends lie 8 bases apart.